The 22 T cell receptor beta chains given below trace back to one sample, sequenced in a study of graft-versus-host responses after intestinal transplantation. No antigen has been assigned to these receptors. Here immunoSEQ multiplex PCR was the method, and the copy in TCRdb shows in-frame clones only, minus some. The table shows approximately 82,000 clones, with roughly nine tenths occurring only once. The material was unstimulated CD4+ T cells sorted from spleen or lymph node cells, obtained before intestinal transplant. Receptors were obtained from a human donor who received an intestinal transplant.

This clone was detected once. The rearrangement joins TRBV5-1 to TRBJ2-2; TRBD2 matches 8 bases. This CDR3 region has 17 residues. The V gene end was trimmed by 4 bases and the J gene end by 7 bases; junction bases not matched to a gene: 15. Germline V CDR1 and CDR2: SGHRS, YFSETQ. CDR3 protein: CASSPQNPGLDVGELFF. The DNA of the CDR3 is TGCGCCAGCAGCCCTCAAAACCCGGGACTAGATGTCGGGGAGCTGTTTTTT.

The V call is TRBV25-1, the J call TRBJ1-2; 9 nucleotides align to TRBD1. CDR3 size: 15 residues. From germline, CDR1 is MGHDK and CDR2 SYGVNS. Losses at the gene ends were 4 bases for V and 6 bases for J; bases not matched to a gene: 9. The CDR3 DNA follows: TGTGCCAGCAGTGGGTATCCGGGACAGGGACATGGCTACACCTTC. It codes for CASSGYPGQGHGYTF.

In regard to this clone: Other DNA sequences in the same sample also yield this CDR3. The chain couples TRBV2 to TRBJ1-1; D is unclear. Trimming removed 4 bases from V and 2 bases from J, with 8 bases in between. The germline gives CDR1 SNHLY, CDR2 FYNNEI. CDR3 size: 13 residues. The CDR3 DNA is TGTGCCAGCAGTGTTGGCTTAAACACTGAAGCTTTCTTT. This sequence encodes CASSVGLNTEAFF. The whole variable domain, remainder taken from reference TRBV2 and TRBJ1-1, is EPEVTQTPSHQVTQMGQEVILRCVPISNHLYFYWYRQILGQKVEFLVSFYNNEISEKSEIFDDQFSVERPDGSNFTLKIRSTKLEDSAMYFCASSVGLNTEAFFGQGTRLTVV.

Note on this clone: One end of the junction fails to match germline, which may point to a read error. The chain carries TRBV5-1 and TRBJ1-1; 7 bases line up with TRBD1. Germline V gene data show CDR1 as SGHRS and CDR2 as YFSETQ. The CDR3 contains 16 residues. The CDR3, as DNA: TGCGCCAGCAGTTTGGGGGTGGGGCAGGGGGACACTGAAGCTTTCTTT. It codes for CASSLGVGQGDTEAFF.

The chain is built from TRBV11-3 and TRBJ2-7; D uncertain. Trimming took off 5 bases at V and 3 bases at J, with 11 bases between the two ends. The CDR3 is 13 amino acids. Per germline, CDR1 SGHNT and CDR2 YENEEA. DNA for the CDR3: TGTGCCAGCAGCGTAGGGCAACACTACGAGCAGTACTTC. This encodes CASSVGQHYEQYF.

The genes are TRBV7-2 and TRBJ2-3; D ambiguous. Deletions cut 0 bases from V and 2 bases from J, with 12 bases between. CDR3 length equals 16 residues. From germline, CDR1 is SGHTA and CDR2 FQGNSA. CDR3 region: CASSLAGRPHTDTQYF. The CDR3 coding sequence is TGTGCCAGCAGCTTAGCGGGCCGGCCACACACAGATACGCAGTATTTT.

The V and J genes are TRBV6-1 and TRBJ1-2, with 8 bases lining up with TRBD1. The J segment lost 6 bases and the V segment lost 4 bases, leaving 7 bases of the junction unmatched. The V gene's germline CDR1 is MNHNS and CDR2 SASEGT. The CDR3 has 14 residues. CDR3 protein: CASSGQGTGDGYTF. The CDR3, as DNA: TGTGCCAGCAGTGGACAGGGGACTGGAGATGGCTACACCTTC.

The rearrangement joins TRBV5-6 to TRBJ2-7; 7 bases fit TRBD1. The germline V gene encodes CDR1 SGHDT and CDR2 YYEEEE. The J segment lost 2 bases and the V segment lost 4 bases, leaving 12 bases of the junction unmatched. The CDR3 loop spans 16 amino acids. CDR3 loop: CASSIGTVNLPYEQYF. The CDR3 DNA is TGTGCCAGCAGCATCGGGACAGTTAATCTTCCCTACGAGCAGTACTTC.

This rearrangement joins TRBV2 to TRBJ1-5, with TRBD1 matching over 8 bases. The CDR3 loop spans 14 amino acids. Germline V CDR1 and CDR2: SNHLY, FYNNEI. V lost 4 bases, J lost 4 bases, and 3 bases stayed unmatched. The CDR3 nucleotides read TGTGCCAGCAGTGCGACAGGGGATAATCAGCCCCAGCATTTT. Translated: CASSATGDNQPQHF.

CDR3 amino acids: CASSIERNVCRYEQYF. DNA for the CDR3: TGTGCCAGTAGTATTGAGAGGAACGTTTGTCGCTACGAGCAGTACTTC. The chain joins TRBV19 to TRBJ2-7; no firm D call. Germline CDR1 LNHDA, CDR2 SQIVND (reference sequence). Trimming removed 3 bases from V and 3 bases from J, with 18 bases in between. This CDR3 is 16 amino acids long.

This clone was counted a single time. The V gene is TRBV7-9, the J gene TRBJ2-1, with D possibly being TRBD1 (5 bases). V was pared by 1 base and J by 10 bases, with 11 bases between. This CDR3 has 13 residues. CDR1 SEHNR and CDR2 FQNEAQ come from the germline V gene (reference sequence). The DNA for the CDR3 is TGTGCCAGCAGCTTAGTCGACAGAGGCGAGCAGTTCTTC. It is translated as CASSLVDRGEQFF.

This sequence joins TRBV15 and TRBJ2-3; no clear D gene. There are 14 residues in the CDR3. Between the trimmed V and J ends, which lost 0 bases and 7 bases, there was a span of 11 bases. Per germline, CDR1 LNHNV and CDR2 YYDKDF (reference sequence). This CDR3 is CATSRDFIAYTQYF. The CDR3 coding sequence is TGTGCCACCAGCAGAGACTTTATAGCATATACGCAGTATTTT.

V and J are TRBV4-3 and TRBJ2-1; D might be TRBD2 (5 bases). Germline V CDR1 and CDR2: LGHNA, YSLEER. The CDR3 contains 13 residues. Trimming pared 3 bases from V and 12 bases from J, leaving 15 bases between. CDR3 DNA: TGCGCCAGCAGCCAGTCGACTACAGTGAGGCAGTTCTTC. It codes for CASSQSTTVRQFF.

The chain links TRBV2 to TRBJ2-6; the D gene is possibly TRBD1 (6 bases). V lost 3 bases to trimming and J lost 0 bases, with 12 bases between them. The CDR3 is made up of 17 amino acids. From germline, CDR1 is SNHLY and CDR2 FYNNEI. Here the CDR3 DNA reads TGTGCCAGCAGTGAGGGGCAGGGGTTCTCTGGGGCCAACGTCCTGACTTTC. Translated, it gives CASSEGQGFSGANVLTF.

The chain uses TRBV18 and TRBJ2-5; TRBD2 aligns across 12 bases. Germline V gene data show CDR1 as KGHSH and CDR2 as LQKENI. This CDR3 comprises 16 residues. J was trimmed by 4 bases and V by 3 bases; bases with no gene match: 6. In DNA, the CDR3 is TGTGCCAGCTCACCGACTAGCGGGGGATTAGGAGAGACCCAGTACTTC. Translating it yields CASSPTSGGLGETQYF.

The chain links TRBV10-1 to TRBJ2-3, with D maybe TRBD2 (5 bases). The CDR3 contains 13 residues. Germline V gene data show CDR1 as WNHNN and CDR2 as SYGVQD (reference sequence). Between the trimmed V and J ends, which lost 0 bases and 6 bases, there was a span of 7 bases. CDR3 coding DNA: TGCGCCAGCAGTGAGTCGTCGGGGGATACGCAGTATTTT. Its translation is CASSESSGDTQYF.

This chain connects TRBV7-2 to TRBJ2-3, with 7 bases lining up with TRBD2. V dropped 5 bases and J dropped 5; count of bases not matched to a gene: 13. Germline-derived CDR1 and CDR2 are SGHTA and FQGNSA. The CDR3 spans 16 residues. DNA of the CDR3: TGTGCCAGCAGCCATAAAGGGAGGGCTGTGAAAGATACGCAGTATTTT. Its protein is CASSHKGRAVKDTQYF.

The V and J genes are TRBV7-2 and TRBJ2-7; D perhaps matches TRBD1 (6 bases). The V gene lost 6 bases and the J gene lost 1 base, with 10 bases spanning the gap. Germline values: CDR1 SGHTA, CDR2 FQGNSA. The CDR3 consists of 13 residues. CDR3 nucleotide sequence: TGTGCCAGCAGGGACAGTCCTTCCTACGAGCAGTACTTC. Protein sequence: CASRDSPSYEQYF. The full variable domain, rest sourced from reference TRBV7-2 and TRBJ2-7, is GAGVSQSPSNKVTEKGKDVELRCDPISGHTALYWYRQSLGQGLEFLIYFQGNSAPDKSGLPSDRFSAERTGGSVSTLTIQRTQQEDSAVYLCASRDSPSYEQYFGPGTRLTVT.

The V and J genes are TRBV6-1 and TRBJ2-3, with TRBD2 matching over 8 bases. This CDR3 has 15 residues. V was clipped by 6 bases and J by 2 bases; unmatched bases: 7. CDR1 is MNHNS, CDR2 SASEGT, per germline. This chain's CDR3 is CASRELAGPTDTQYF. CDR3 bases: TGTGCCAGCAGGGAGTTAGCGGGGCCCACAGATACGCAGTATTTT.

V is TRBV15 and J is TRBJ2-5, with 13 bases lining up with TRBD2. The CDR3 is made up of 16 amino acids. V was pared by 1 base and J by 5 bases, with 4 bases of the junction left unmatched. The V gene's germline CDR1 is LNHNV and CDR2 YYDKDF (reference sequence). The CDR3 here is CATSRAGTSGVETQYF. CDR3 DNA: TGTGCCACCAGCAGAGCCGGGACTAGCGGGGTGGAGACCCAGTACTTC.

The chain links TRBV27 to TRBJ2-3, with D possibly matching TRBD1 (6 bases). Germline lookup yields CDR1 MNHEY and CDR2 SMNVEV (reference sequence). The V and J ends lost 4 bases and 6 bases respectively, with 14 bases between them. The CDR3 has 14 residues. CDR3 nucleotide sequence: TGTGCCAGCAGTTGGGTGCGACAGGTGGATACGCAGTATTTT. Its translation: CASSWVRQVDTQYF.

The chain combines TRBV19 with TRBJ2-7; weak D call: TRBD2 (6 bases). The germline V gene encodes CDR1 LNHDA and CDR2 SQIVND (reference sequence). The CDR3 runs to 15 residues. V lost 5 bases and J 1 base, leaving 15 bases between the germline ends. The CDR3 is CASSLSSAGSYEQYF. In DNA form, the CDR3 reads TGTGCCAGTAGTCTTTCCTCGGCGGGGTCCTACGAGCAGTACTTC.